Following are 11 T cell receptor beta chains from one sample sequenced in a study of cytomegalovirus exposure and HLA in healthy donors (dated by TCRdb to the late 2010s). The method was the immunoSEQ multiplex PCR assay. For the multiplex PCR, a mixture combining 60 forward primers for TCR Vbeta segments and 13 reverse primers for TCR Jbeta segments was used. Imported from immuneACCESS, the table was reduced by TCRdb to in-frame sequences with V and J called. These copies leave out some clones; in studies compared against another copy, an unresolved V gene accounts for under half, and the cause of the remainder is not known. The sample contains some 200,000 clones, about 85% of them found a single time. Over 3.5% of the sample rests with the top ten. Material for sequencing was PBMCs. Receptor source: a man aged 50-60 years in good health and CMV-seronegative.

The chain links TRBV10-3 to TRBJ1-3; 8 bases fit TRBD1. The V segment lost 8 bases and the J segment 2 bases; nucleotides outside the gene matches: 5. Germline V gives CDR1 ENHRY, CDR2 SYGVKD. The CDR3 has 14 residues. CDR3 region: CAIRTRGPGNTIYF. CDR3 sequence (DNA): TGTGCCATCCGAACCAGGGGGCCTGGAAACACCATATATTTT.

This chain uses TRBV9 with TRBJ2-2; possibly TRBD1 for D (6 bases). Germline loops: CDR1 SGDLS, CDR2 YYNGEE. The CDR3 extends over 18 amino acids. V lost 0 bases and J lost 3, with 18 bases in between. As DNA, the CDR3 is TGTGCCAGCAGCGTAGGGTCCACAGGGTTTCATCACACCGGGGAGCTGTTTTTT. This sequence encodes CASSVGSTGFHHTGELFF.

The genes are TRBV27 and TRBJ1-6, with a weak D call TRBD1 (5 bases). The CDR3 contains 13 residues. Deletions cut 4 bases from V and 7 bases from J, with 8 bases between. CDR1 is MNHEY and CDR2 is SMNVEV in the germline V gene (reference sequence). The CDR3 sequence: CASSWGENSPLHF. The CDR3 DNA sequence: TGTGCCAGCAGTTGGGGGGAGAATTCACCCCTCCACTTT.

The CDR3 sequence: CASSQGEAFF. Here the CDR3 DNA reads TGTGCCAGCAGCCAGGGTGAAGCTTTCTTT. The genes are TRBV6-6 and TRBJ1-1, with D possibly TRBD1 on 5 matching bases. The V gene's germline CDR1 is MNHNY and CDR2 SVGAGI (reference sequence). The CDR3 runs 10 residues. V gave up 6 bases and J gave up 7 bases, with 6 bases separating them.

V and J are TRBV7-3 and TRBJ1-2; TRBD1 agrees at 7 bases. Germline trimming cut 5 bases from V and 2 bases from J; bases unmatched to any gene: 2. This CDR3 has 13 amino acids. Germline V gives CDR1 SGHTA, CDR2 FQGTGA. CDR3 region: CASSPDRNYGYTF. CDR3 coding DNA: TGTGCCAGCAGCCCGGACAGGAACTATGGCTACACCTTC.

A word on this clone: Other DNA sequences in this sample translate to the same CDR3. The chain links TRBV7-2 to TRBJ2-7; D remains unclear. The CDR3 is 14 amino acids. Germline CDR1 reads SGHTA; CDR2 reads FQGNSA. The germline V and J ends were trimmed by 1 base and 1 base, with 8 bases remaining between them. CDR3 DNA: TGTGCCAGCAGCTTAGGTCGCGGTTCCTACGAGCAGTACTTC. Translating it yields CASSLGRGSYEQYF.

The J gene is TRBJ2-7, the V gene TRBV5-1; 8 bases align to TRBD2. There are 13 residues in the CDR3. J gave up 3 bases and V 6 bases, and 5 bases lay outside the gene matches. CDR1 and CDR2 (germline): SGHRS, YFSETQ. CDR3 protein: CASTPGGGYEQYF. The CDR3 nucleotides are TGCGCCAGCACTCCCGGGGGGGGCTACGAGCAGTACTTC.

The chain is built from TRBV6-6 and TRBJ2-3; 8 bases align to TRBD1. Germline lookup yields CDR1 MNHNY and CDR2 SVGAGI (reference sequence). V lost 6 bases and J lost 4; bases outside the gene matches: 6. The CDR3 contains 14 residues. CDR3: CASSWDRSSDTQYF. CDR3 nucleotides: TGTGCCAGCAGCTGGGACAGGAGCTCAGATACGCAGTATTTT.

The chain carries TRBV6-5 and TRBJ1-5, with TRBD1 matching over 9 bases. Per germline, CDR1 MNHEY and CDR2 SVGAGI. Trimming took 5 bases from V and 1 from J; bases not matched to a gene: 3. The CDR3 has 15 amino acids. The DNA of the CDR3 is TGTGCCAGCAGTGGACAGGGGATAAGCAATCAGCCCCAGCATTTT. This sequence encodes CASSGQGISNQPQHF.

CDR3 nucleotide sequence: TGTGCCAGCACCCCAGCGGGGCGGGGAGGTGCCACAGATACGCAGTATTTT. Translated: CASTPAGRGGATDTQYF. The rearrangement joins TRBV5-5 to TRBJ2-3, with 7 nucleotides matching TRBD2. Germline V gene sequence: CDR1 SGHKS, CDR2 YYEKEE (reference sequence). The length of the CDR3 is 17 residues. After removal of 6 bases from V and 2 bases from J, the junction contained 15 bases not matched to a gene.

On this clone: One end of the junction does not line up with germline, which may come from a read error. This chain links TRBV7-9 with TRBJ2-4; D is ambiguous. The CDR3 is 16 amino acids. CDR1 and CDR2 from the germline V gene are SEHNR and FQNEAQ (reference sequence). CDR3 in amino acids: CSSSLAVAGAKNIQYF. For the CDR3, the DNA is TGTTCCAGCAGCTTAGCTGTGGCAGGAGCCAAAAACATTCAGTACTTC.